This T cell receptor beta chain was identified in a study of identifying expanded T cells in peripheral blood. Sequenced by immunoSEQ multiplex PCR; TCRdb stores in-frame clones only, minus some. This table holds tens of thousands of clones, 88% found once. Notes on this clone: Its antigen is not known.

CDR3 length: 14 amino acids. The trim removed 6 bases at V and 5 bases at J, leaving 4 bases unmatched. Germline CDR1 reads SQVTM; CDR2 reads ANQGSEA. Study conclusions and caveats: Approximately two-week clone count variance significantly increased as total template count grew.

The sequence came from a person between 18 and 75 years old in good health. The sample taken for sequencing was blood. The chain is built from TRBV29-1 and TRBJ2-2; 12 bases map to TRBD1. CDR3 region: CSVRGQGATGELFF. The CDR3, as DNA: TGCAGCGTCAGGGGACAGGGGGCGACCGGGGAGCTGTTTTTT.